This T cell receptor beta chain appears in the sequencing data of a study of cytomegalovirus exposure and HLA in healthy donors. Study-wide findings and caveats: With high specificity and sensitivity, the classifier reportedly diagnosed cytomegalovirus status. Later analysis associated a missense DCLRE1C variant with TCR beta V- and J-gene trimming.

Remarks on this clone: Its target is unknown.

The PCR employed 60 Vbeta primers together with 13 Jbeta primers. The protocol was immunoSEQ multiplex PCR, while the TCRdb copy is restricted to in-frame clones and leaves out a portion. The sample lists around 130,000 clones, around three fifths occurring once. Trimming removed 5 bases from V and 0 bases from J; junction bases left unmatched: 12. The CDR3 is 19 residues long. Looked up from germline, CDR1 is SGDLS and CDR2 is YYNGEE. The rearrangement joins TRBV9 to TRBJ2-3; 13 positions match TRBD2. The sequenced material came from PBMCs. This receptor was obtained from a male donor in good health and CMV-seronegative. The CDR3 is CASSPRTSGRPRSTDTQYF. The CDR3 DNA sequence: TGTGCCAGCAGTCCTAGGACTAGCGGGAGACCTAGGAGCACAGATACGCAGTATTTT.